Here is one TCR beta chain with its context. CDR3 length: 13 residues. This specimen belongs to a study of technical replicates of blood from several donors. Sequencing used immunoSEQ multiplex PCR; TCRdb keeps in-frame clones, though not all of them. This table holds 74,000 or so clones, approximately 96% found once. V gene TRBV21-1 combines with J gene TRBJ1-1; TRBD1, the table's D call, lacks a check against the DNA. TRBV21-1 is termed a pseudogene. This clonotype was sampled from a human donor in good health. Material: T cells isolated from PBMCs. This CDR3 reads CASSNRGNTEAFF. CDR3 sequence (DNA): TGTGCCAGCAGCAACAGGGGGAACACTGAAGCTTTCTTT.